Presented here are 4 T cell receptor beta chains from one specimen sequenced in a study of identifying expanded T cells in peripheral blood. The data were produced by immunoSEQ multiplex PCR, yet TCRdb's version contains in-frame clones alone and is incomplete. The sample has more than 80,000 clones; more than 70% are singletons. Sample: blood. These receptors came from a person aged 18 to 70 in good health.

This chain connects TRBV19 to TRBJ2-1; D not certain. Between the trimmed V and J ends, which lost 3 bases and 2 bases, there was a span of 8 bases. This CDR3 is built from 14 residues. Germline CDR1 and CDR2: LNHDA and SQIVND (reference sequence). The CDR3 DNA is TGTGCCAGTAGTATGCCCCGGGCCTACAATGAGCAGTTCTTC. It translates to CASSMPRAYNEQFF.

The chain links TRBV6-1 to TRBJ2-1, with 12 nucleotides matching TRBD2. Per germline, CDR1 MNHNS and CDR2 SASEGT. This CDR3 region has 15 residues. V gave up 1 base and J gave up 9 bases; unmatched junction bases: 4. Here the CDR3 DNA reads TGTGCCAGCAGTGAAGTTGGGACTAGCGGGTTTGAGCAGTTCTTC. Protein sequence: CASSEVGTSGFEQFF.

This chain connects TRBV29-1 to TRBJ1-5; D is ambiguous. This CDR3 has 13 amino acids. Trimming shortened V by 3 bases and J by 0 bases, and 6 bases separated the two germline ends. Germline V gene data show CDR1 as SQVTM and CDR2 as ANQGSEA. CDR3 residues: CSVEENSNQPQHF. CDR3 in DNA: TGCAGCGTTGAGGAAAATAGCAATCAGCCCCAGCATTTT.

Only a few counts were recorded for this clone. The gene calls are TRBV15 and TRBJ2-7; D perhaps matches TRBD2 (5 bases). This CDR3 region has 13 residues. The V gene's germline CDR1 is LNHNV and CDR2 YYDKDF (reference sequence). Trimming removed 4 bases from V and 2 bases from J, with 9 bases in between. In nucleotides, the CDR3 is TGTGCCACCAGCACGGGGTTAGCCTACGAGCAGTACTTC. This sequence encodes CATSTGLAYEQYF.